This T cell receptor beta chain was observed in a study of blood T cell repertoires in COVID-19. Background on the study: Spain, Italy and the United States supplied samples that represented acute and convalescent COVID-19. PBMCs, B-cell-depleted T cells, or T cells were the source of the cDNA or gDNA that made up the material.

Per the authors' pipeline: For nucleated cells, counts were estimated from reference gene primer amplification. Clones were read by immunoSEQ multiplex PCR, and TCRdb kept only the in-frame ones, dropping some. V, J and clone size are taken as reported in that table, and D and trimming were inferred from the DNA itself. The sample holds about 150,000 clones, approximately 83% seen once. The germline V gene has CDR1 PRHDT and CDR2 FYEKMQ (reference sequence). CDR3 size: 16 residues. The V gene lost 6 bases and the J gene lost 1 base, with 17 bases spanning the gap. This receptor was obtained from a woman aged 55-75 years with acute or convalescent COVID-19. J is TRBJ2-3 and V is TRBV13; D might be TRBD2 (7 bases). The specimen sequenced was peripheral blood. The CDR3 DNA sequence: TGTGCCAGCAGTTTAAACTCGGGGGGCGGCACAGATACGCAGTATTTT. Protein: CASSLNSGGGTDTQYF.